This passage covers 28 T cell receptor beta chains from one sample sequenced in a study of shared clonotypes between healthy human individuals. Profiled with immunoSEQ multiplex PCR; TCRdb holds only in-frame clones, not every one. Altogether approximately 2,300,000 clones are present, 92% being singletons, with the ten largest covering 0.3% to 0.45%. Source material: naive CD4+ T cells from PBMCs. Subset meaning: CD45RA+ positively selected. The receptors shown here come from a man between 18 and 35 years old in good health. Some clones in this sample may be carry-over from other donors' samples.

The V call is TRBV14, the J call TRBJ2-7; TRBD2 agrees at 7 bases. Looked up from germline, CDR1 is SGHDN and CDR2 is FVKESK. The CDR3 spans 18 residues. With 1 base clipped from V and 0 bases from J, the junction kept 12 bases outside the gene matches. CDR3 sequence reads: CASSQVGVGGRDSYEQYF. The CDR3 nucleotides read TGTGCCAGCAGCCAAGTCGGTGTTGGAGGGAGGGACTCCTACGAGCAGTACTTC.

This clone was observed a single time. The chain is built from TRBV6-5 and TRBJ1-2; TRBD1 agrees at 7 bases. Germline trimming cut 11 bases from V and 5 bases from J; bases unmatched to any gene: 8. Looked up from germline, CDR1 is MNHEY and CDR2 is SVGAGI. This CDR3 has 12 residues. The chain's CDR3 is CASRGLGYGYTF. The CDR3, as DNA: TGTGCCTCAAGGGGGCTTGGGTATGGCTACACCTTC.

V gene TRBV30 combines with J gene TRBJ2-1, with 10 bases fitting TRBD2. The CDR3 extends over 15 amino acids. Germline V gene sequence: CDR1 GTSNPN, CDR2 SVGIG (reference sequence). The trim removed 2 bases at V and 8 bases at J, leaving 9 bases unmatched. In DNA form, the CDR3 reads TGTGCCTGGAGTCTAACTAGCGGGATTTTTGATGAGCAGTTCTTC. Its protein is CAWSLTSGIFDEQFF.

This chain connects TRBV7-9 to TRBJ2-1; maybe TRBD2 (6 bases). The CDR3 length is 16 residues. Deletions cut 1 base from V and 3 bases from J, with 13 bases between. Germline V CDR1 and CDR2: SEHNR, FQNEAQ (reference sequence). The CDR3 sequence is CASSLGIGEVYNEQFF. CDR3 nucleotide sequence: TGTGCCAGCAGCTTAGGTATAGGGGAGGTCTACAATGAGCAGTTCTTC.

The V gene is TRBV7-9, the J gene TRBJ2-7; D remains unclear. CDR3 size: 15 residues. V gave up 5 bases and J gave up 0 bases, with 14 bases separating them. Germline V gives CDR1 SEHNR, CDR2 FQNEAQ (reference sequence). In nucleotides, the CDR3 is TGTGCCAGCAGCGGAGAGGACCGATCCTCCTACGAGCAGTACTTC. Protein sequence: CASSGEDRSSYEQYF.

The V call is TRBV10-2, the J call TRBJ2-7, with 12 nucleotides matching TRBD2. The germline V gene has CDR1 WSHSY and CDR2 SAAADI. Trimming at V came to 6 bases and at J to 1 base, leaving 7 bases not matched to a gene. CDR3 size: 16 residues. The CDR3 region has the DNA TGCGCCAGCAGGCAAAAACTAGCGGGAGGTTCCTACGAGCAGTACTTC. Encoded protein: CASRQKLAGGSYEQYF.

The chain combines TRBV7-9 with TRBJ2-5; D might be TRBD1 (6 bases). The CDR3 is made up of 14 amino acids. CDR1 is SEHNR, CDR2 FQNEAQ, per germline (reference sequence). V lost 5 bases to trimming and J lost 3 bases, with 13 bases between them. The CDR3 sequence: CASSTRTEKETQYF. The CDR3 region has the DNA TGTGCCAGCAGCACCCGGACAGAAAAAGAGACCCAGTACTTC.

This chain uses TRBV6-5 with TRBJ1-2, with TRBD1 identical over 9 bases. This CDR3 contains 14 residues. Per the germline V gene, CDR1 is MNHEY and CDR2 is SVGAGI. V lost 7 bases to trimming and J lost 3 bases; unmatched junction nucleotides: 6. The CDR3 loop is CASKTGGADYGYTF. The CDR3 DNA follows: TGTGCCAGCAAAACAGGGGGCGCCGACTATGGCTACACCTTC.

The chain couples TRBV25-1 to TRBJ2-2, with 13 bases identical to TRBD2. This CDR3 has 17 amino acids. Germline CDR1 is MGHDK and CDR2 is SYGVNS. V dropped 8 bases and J dropped 6; count of bases not matched to a gene: 12. The CDR3 nucleotides read TGTGCCAGCTCCTACGGAACTAGCGGGAGGGCCCCCGGGGAGCTGTTTTTT. It specifies CASSYGTSGRAPGELFF.

This clone was counted once. The J gene is TRBJ2-2, the V gene TRBV5-1; D may be TRBD2 (6 bases). Per germline, CDR1 SGHRS and CDR2 YFSETQ. This CDR3 spans 16 amino acids. Trimming took off 0 bases at V and 5 bases at J, with 14 bases between the two ends. CDR3 nucleotides: TGCGCCAGCAGCTTGGATGCGGGGTGGGAGACCGGGGAGCTGTTTTTT. Translating it yields CASSLDAGWETGELFF.

This chain uses TRBV7-2 with TRBJ2-3; D gene unclear. The V and J ends lost 3 bases and 2 bases respectively, with 6 bases between them. Germline loops: CDR1 SGHTA, CDR2 FQGNSA. The length of the CDR3 is 13 residues. CDR3 residues: CASSFAHTDTQYF. The CDR3 DNA is TGTGCCAGCAGCTTTGCTCACACAGATACGCAGTATTTT. Together with reference TRBV7-2 and TRBJ2-3, the CDR3 gives the full variable domain: GAGVSQSPSNKVTEKGKDVELRCDPISGHTALYWYRQSLGQGLEFLIYFQGNSAPDKSGLPSDRFSAERTGGSVSTLTIQRTQQEDSAVYLCASSFAHTDTQYFGPGTRLTVL.

In this sample, this clone turned up a few times. The chain employs TRBV10-1 and TRBJ1-2, with D perhaps TRBD1 (5 bases). V lost 8 bases and J 8 bases, leaving 24 bases between the germline ends. Germline assignment: CDR1 WNHNN and CDR2 SYGVQD (reference sequence). The length of the CDR3 is 15 residues. The CDR3 loop reads CASPIAQANRGGYTF. The CDR3 region has the DNA TGCGCCAGCCCTATTGCGCAAGCCAATAGGGGCGGCTACACCTTC.

The chain has TRBV5-1 and TRBJ2-1; D uncertain. V was cut by 1 base and J by 6 bases, with 17 bases left in between. The CDR3 consists of 16 residues. In germline, CDR1 is SGHRS, CDR2 YFSETQ. This CDR3 is CASSLTPQNLVNEQFF. The CDR3, as DNA: TGCGCCAGCAGCTTGACTCCCCAGAATTTGGTCAATGAGCAGTTCTTC.

V usage is TRBV6-5 and J usage is TRBJ2-4, with D perhaps matching TRBD1 or TRBD2 (5 bases each). The ends were cut back, 0 bases at V and 5 bases at J, with 11 bases in the middle. This CDR3 is built from 15 residues. Germline V gene data show CDR1 as MNHEY and CDR2 as SVGAGI. DNA for the CDR3: TGTGCCAGCAGTTACTCACGAGGGGCCCAAAACATTCAGTACTTC. This translates into CASSYSRGAQNIQYF.

This rearrangement joins TRBV28 to TRBJ2-1, with 7 bases matching TRBD2. This CDR3 is 15 amino acids long. J was trimmed by 9 bases and V by 6 bases; bases with no gene match: 14. Germline V gene data show CDR1 as MDHEN and CDR2 as SYDVKM. DNA of the CDR3: TGTGCCAGCAGACTAGTTTCTGGGAGGGCCGGTGAGCAGTTCTTC. Protein: CASRLVSGRAGEQFF.

This chain uses TRBV4-3 with TRBJ2-5; 10 positions match TRBD1. The CDR3 is 15 residues long. Germline V gene sequence: CDR1 LGHNA, CDR2 YSLEER. The junction had 11 bases not matched to a gene; V was cut back by 8 bases and J by 5 bases. CDR3 sequence reads: CASGTGDFGGETQYF. The DNA for the CDR3 is TGCGCCAGCGGGACAGGGGATTTTGGGGGGGAGACCCAGTACTTC.

The rearrangement links TRBV5-5 to TRBJ2-5; 7 bases fit TRBD2. The germline CDR1 and CDR2 sequences are SGHKS and YYEKEE (reference sequence). The CDR3 length is 16 residues. V lost 0 bases to trimming and J lost 5 bases; unmatched junction nucleotides: 10. The CDR3 spells CASSLVGGSTAETQYF. In DNA form, the CDR3 reads TGTGCCAGCAGCTTGGTCGGGGGGTCGACGGCGGAGACCCAGTACTTC.

V gene TRBV7-9 combines with J gene TRBJ2-5; D may match TRBD1 or TRBD2 (6 bases each). Germline CDR1 reads SEHNR; CDR2 reads FQNEAQ (reference sequence). CDR3 length: 16 amino acids. The germline V and J ends were trimmed by 3 bases and 7 bases, with 21 bases remaining between them. CDR3 region: CASSLLGGTPSMTQYF. CDR3 nucleotide sequence: TGTGCCAGCAGCTTGTTAGGCGGGACACCGTCAATGACCCAGTACTTC.

The chain carries TRBV5-1 and TRBJ1-2; D uncertain. Germline V gives CDR1 SGHRS, CDR2 YFSETQ. The CDR3 loop spans 14 amino acids. Trimming left V 1 base short and J 8 bases short, with 15 bases between. The DNA of the CDR3 is TGCGCCAGCAGCTTGACCGTCCCGAGTAAAGGCTACACCTTC. Its protein is CASSLTVPSKGYTF.

The chain recombines TRBV28 with TRBJ1-2, with D unresolved. Germline CDR1 is MDHEN and CDR2 is SYDVKM. The CDR3 is made up of 15 amino acids. Trimming took 6 bases from V and 3 from J, leaving 17 bases between them. The CDR3 is CASRTTRNGDYGYTF. Written as DNA, the CDR3 is TGTGCCAGCAGAACAACACGAAACGGCGACTATGGCTACACCTTC.

About this clone: Other DNA sequences in the sample encode the same CDR3. The chain has TRBV18 and TRBJ1-2; D uncertain. Germline assignment: CDR1 KGHSH and CDR2 LQKENI. V was clipped by 2 bases and J by 0 bases, with 7 bases between them. This CDR3 region has 14 residues. In DNA, the CDR3 is TGTGCCAGCTCACCAACAACAGCTAACTATGGCTACACCTTC. It yields the protein CASSPTTANYGYTF. The whole variable domain, filled in from reference TRBV18 and TRBJ1-2, reads NAGVMQNPRHLVRRRGQEARLRCSPMKGHSHVYWYRQLPEEGLKFMVYLQKENIIDESGMPKERFSAEFPKEGPSILRIQQVVRGDSAAYFCASSPTTANYGYTFGSGTRLTVV.

The chain recombines TRBV29-1 with TRBJ2-1; possible D gene TRBD2, 6 bases. Germline CDR1 is SQVTM and CDR2 is ANQGSEA. The CDR3 has 14 residues. V lost 1 base to trimming and J lost 5 bases, with 12 bases between them. Here the CDR3 reads CSVEGAGLNNEQFF. The DNA for the CDR3 is TGCAGCGTTGAAGGAGCGGGCCTAAACAATGAGCAGTTCTTC.

The rearrangement joins TRBV7-9 to TRBJ1-4, with TRBD1 identical over 9 bases. Germline CDR1 SEHNR, CDR2 FQNEAQ (reference sequence). The ends lost 5 bases at V and 7 bases at J; junction bases unmatched: 5. The CDR3 has 14 residues. The CDR3 loop reads CASSLDRGVEKLFF. The CDR3 nucleotides are TGTGCCAGCAGCCTGGACAGGGGAGTTGAAAAACTGTTTTTT. Complete variable domain (other parts from reference TRBV7-9 and TRBJ1-4): DTGVSQNPRHKITKRGQNVTFRCDPISEHNRLYWYRQTLGQGPEFLTYFQNEAQLEKSRLLSDRFSAERPKGSFSTLEIQRTEQGDSAMYLCASSLDRGVEKLFFGSGTQLSVL.

The rearrangement uses TRBV28 and TRBJ2-7; possible D gene TRBD2, 6 bases. From germline, CDR1 is MDHEN and CDR2 SYDVKM. V gave up 4 bases and J gave up 3 bases, with 16 bases separating them. The CDR3 is 15 residues long. For the CDR3, the DNA is TGTGCCAGCAGTTGGATCGGGACTGTAAGCTACGAGCAGTACTTC. As protein: CASSWIGTVSYEQYF. Full variable domain (missing parts from reference TRBV28 and TRBJ2-7): DVKVTQSSRYLVKRTGEKVFLECVQDMDHENMFWYRQDPGLGLRLIYFSYDVKMKEKGDIPEGYSVSREKKERFSLILESASTNQTSMYLCASSWIGTVSYEQYFGPGTRLTVT.

This chain uses TRBV5-4 with TRBJ2-7; maybe TRBD2 (6 bases). V was shortened by 2 bases and J by 0 bases, with 12 bases between the two germline ends. CDR1 and CDR2 (germline): SGHNT, YYREEE (reference sequence). The CDR3 loop spans 15 amino acids. The CDR3 is CASSFGGAGSYEQYF. The CDR3 nucleotides are TGTGCCAGCAGCTTTGGCGGGGCGGGCTCCTACGAGCAGTACTTC.

As concerns this clone: This sample includes further DNA sequences coding for the same CDR3. V is TRBV28 and J is TRBJ2-7; 9 bases line up with TRBD1. Unmatched junction bases numbered 5, after V lost 5 bases and J lost 3 bases. There are 14 residues in the CDR3. From germline, CDR1 is MDHEN and CDR2 SYDVKM. CDR3 loop: CASSTPGQGYEQYF. The DNA for the CDR3 is TGTGCCAGCAGTACTCCGGGACAGGGCTACGAGCAGTACTTC. Using reference TRBV28 and TRBJ2-7 for the parts outside the CDR3, the full variable domain is DVKVTQSSRYLVKRTGEKVFLECVQDMDHENMFWYRQDPGLGLRLIYFSYDVKMKEKGDIPEGYSVSREKKERFSLILESASTNQTSMYLCASSTPGQGYEQYFGPGTRLTVT.

V and J are TRBV7-6 and TRBJ2-2, with D uncertain. Trimming took off 8 bases at V and 5 bases at J, with 12 bases between the two ends. Germline V CDR1 and CDR2: SGHVS, FNYEAQ. This CDR3 region has 13 residues. CDR3: CASYPLVTGELFF. The CDR3 nucleotides are TGTGCCAGCTACCCTCTTGTTACCGGGGAGCTGTTTTTT.

V and J are TRBV4-2 and TRBJ1-5; the D gene is possibly TRBD1 (5 bases). Per the germline V gene, CDR1 is LGHNA and CDR2 is YNFKEQ. The V end lost 3 bases, the J end lost 2 bases, and 11 bases lay between the germline ends. This CDR3 is built from 15 residues. The CDR3 loop is CASSHLRDRNQPQHF. CDR3 coding DNA: TGTGCCAGCAGCCACCTCCGGGACCGCAATCAGCCCCAGCATTTT.